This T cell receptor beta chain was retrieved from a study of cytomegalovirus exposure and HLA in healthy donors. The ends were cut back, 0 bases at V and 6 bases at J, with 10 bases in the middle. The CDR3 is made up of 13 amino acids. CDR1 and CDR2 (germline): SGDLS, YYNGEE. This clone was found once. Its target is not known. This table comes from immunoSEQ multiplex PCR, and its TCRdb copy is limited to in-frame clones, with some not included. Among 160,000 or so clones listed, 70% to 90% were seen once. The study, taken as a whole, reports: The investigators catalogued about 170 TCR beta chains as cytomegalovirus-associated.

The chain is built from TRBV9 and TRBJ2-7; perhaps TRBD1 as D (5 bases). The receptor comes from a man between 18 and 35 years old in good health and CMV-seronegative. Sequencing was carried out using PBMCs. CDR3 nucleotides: TGTGCCAGCAGCGTAGGTAAGGGGATCGAGCAGTACGTC. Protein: CASSVGKGIEQYV.